This T cell receptor (beta chain) is drawn from a study of blood T cell repertoires in COVID-19. About the research overall: The United States, Italy and Spain were the sources of the acute and convalescent COVID-19 samples. The analysed material was cDNA or gDNA that came from T cells, B-cell-depleted T cells, or PBMCs.

This CDR3 spans 15 amino acids. The germline V gene encodes CDR1 ENHRY and CDR2 SYGVKD. V shed 2 bases and J shed 1 base, with 9 bases lying between them. Per the original data handling: The assay estimated nucleated cells by amplifying reference gene primers. TCRdb's table, derived via immunoSEQ multiplex PCR, lists solely in-frame clones and lacks some. From that table come the V and J calls and clone size; the DNA was used to work out D and trimming. The table records just over 150,000 clones, about 80% of them present only once. This receptor was taken from a woman of 80 years or more with acute or convalescent COVID-19. The sequenced material came from peripheral blood. V and J are TRBV10-3 and TRBJ2-1, with a possible D match to TRBD2 (6 bases). CDR3 DNA: TGTGCCATCAGTGAGCTGGGAGGTTCCTACAATGAGCAGTTCTTC. Its protein product is CAISELGGSYNEQFF.